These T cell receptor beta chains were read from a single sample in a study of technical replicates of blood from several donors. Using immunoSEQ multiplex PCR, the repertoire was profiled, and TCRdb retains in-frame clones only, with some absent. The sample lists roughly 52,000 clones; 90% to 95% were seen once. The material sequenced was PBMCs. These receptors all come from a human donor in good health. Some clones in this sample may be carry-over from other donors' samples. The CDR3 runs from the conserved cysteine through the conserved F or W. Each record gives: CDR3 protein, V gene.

CASSPDNQETQYF	TRBV5-1
CASSYRVYNEQFF	TRBV6-5
CASSHGLAGGATPYEQYF	TRBV14
CARQGWESGANVLTF	TRBV2
CASSLGPGTNYGYTF	TRBV5-1
CASRGRQGTANTGELFF	TRBV19
CASSLDQAYNEQFF	TRBV5-1
CASTRTSGGANEQFF	TRBV9
CASSLTPVRGGTDTQYF	TRBV18
CARGREYTDTQYF	TRBV7-3
CASSLGLADSYEQYF	TRBV5-6
CASSQDRDRNSPLHF	TRBV4-3
CASSIWGGRYTF	TRBV19
CASSQLQGFYEQYF	TRBV14
CAWSVGQGAGEAFF	TRBV30
CASSLLVPADTQYF	TRBV7-3
CASINSPPTEAFF	TRBV6-6
CASSLAGGPLHF	TRBV7-9
CASFGGSEQFF	TRBV7-8
CASSLWAGTSTDTQYF	TRBV27
CASSLAAVEAFF	TRBV7-9
CASGLNNRAAGYTF	TRBV12-5
CAWRPGDRSNQPQHF	TRBV30
CASIPGTARYGYTF	TRBV7-8
CASRLATSGYEQYF	TRBV27
CASSPRTGNTEAFF	TRBV7-6
CAWSVQRGTTGELFF	TRBV30
CASSLGQGYNEQFF	TRBV6-5
CASSQDFPGSEAFF	TRBV4-3
CAGADGNNEQFF	TRBV7-9
CASRDNGQVFRYTF	TRBV6-5
CASSVGQSTDTQYF	TRBV7-2
CASSLRTMGQETQYF	TRBV7-2
CASSNFVDTQYF	TRBV7-2
CASSSKRLAAYNEQFF	TRBV5-4